These T cell receptor beta chains were read from a single sample in a study of T-cell reconstitution after alpha-beta-depleted transplantation in children. TCRdb redid the calling of the PCR reads with MiXCR, one entry per CDR3 protein. The repertoire holds about 420,000 distinct CDR3 sequences, 16% seen once, with under 30% in the top ten. Specimen: PBMCs, mostly from graft donor cells, collected 360 days after TCRalphabeta/CD19-depleted stem cell transplant. The receptor set was obtained from a boy in the first two years of life who had a stem cell transplant for Wiskott-Aldrich syndrome, so the T cells may come from the graft donor. The CDR3 runs from the conserved cysteine through the conserved F or W. A D gene is named only where the DNA matches it firmly. Clone size is shown for a subset of rows, as once, few, many or a class of expanded clone.

d_gene	v_gene	j_gene	abundance	CDR3aa	CDR3nt
TRBD2	TRBV20-1	TRBJ2-2	-	CSASSGTTTGELFF	TGCAGTGCTTCTTCCGGGACTACAACCGGGGAGCTGTTTTTT
-	TRBV12-3/TRBV12-4	TRBJ1-1	few	CASSFLGSDTEAFF	TGTGCCAGCAGTTTCCTGGGTAGTGACACTGAAGCTTTCTTT
-	TRBV5-1	TRBJ1-6	-	CASSLRRQIGSPLHF	TGCGCCAGCAGCTTGAGGAGACAGATAGGATCACCCCTCCACTTT
-	TRBV20-1	TRBJ2-3	-	CSARDTGTSTDTQYF	TGCAGTGCTAGAGATACGGGGACAAGCACAGATACGCAGTATTTT
-	TRBV7-2	TRBJ2-1	few	CASSLKGGGMLVGEQFF	TGTGCCAGCAGCTTAAAGGGAGGGGGGATGCTTGTGGGTGAGCAGTTCTTC
-	TRBV12-3/TRBV12-4	TRBJ1-1	few	CASSLMTEAFF	TGTGCCAGCAGTTTAATGACTGAAGCTTTCTTT
TRBD2	TRBV7-9	TRBJ2-1	few	CASSPRGGSYYNEQFF	TGTGCCAGCAGCCCACGAGGCGGGAGTTACTACAATGAGCAGTTCTTC
-	TRBV12-3/TRBV12-4	TRBJ2-3	few	CASSPLSDTQYF	TGTGCCAGCAGTCCGTTAAGTGATACGCAGTATTTT
TRBD2	TRBV12-3/TRBV12-4	TRBJ2-5	-	CASSPGTSALQETQYF	TGTGCCAGCAGTCCAGGGACTAGCGCGCTACAAGAGACCCAGTACTTC
-	TRBV7-9	TRBJ1-2	-	CASSFTTENYGYTF	TGTGCCAGCAGCTTCACGACGGAGAACTATGGCTACACCTTC
TRBD1	TRBV29-1	TRBJ2-2	-	CSVGIGEGANGELFF	TGCAGCGTTGGAATCGGAGAGGGGGCAAACGGGGAGCTGTTTTTT
-	TRBV12-3/TRBV12-4	TRBJ2-5	-	CASTGEETQYF	TGTGCCAGCACAGGGGAAGAGACCCAGTACTTC
-	TRBV20-1	TRBJ2-2	-	CSARDLTGKWPSGELFF	TGCAGTGCTAGAGATTTGACTGGGAAGTGGCCCTCCGGGGAGCTGTTTTTT
-	TRBV2	TRBJ1-1	few	CASSDVARSTEAFF	TGTGCCAGCAGTGATGTGGCAAGGAGCACTGAAGCTTTCTTT
TRBD1	TRBV12-3/TRBV12-4	TRBJ2-1	-	CASSRDRGYEQFF	TGTGCCAGCAGTAGGGACAGGGGCTATGAGCAGTTCTTC
TRBD2	TRBV6-2/TRBV6-3	TRBJ2-1	few	CASSYGGRSNEQFF	TGTGCCAGCAGTTACGGCGGGAGAAGCAATGAGCAGTTCTTC
-	TRBV7-9	TRBJ2-7	many	CAVRDGSYEQYF	TGTGCTGTCCGGGACGGCTCCTACGAGCAGTACTTC
-	TRBV20-1	TRBJ2-7	-	CSAMGHSHEQYF	TGCAGTGCTATGGGACACTCTCACGAGCAGTACTTC
-	TRBV11-1	TRBJ2-2	-	CASSLVVYVGRSSNTGELFF	TGTGCCAGCAGCTTAGTCGTCTATGTCGGGAGATCGTCGAACACCGGGGAGCTGTTTTTT
-	TRBV12-3/TRBV12-4	TRBJ2-5	few	CASSPTRFLETQYF	TGTGCCAGCAGTCCCACGAGGTTCCTGGAGACCCAGTACTTC
-	TRBV27	TRBJ1-1	many	CASSSVDKTEAFF	TGTGCCAGCAGTTCAGTCGACAAAACTGAAGCTTTCTTT
TRBD1	TRBV5-6	TRBJ2-5	few	CASSLEPGGTQYF	TGTGCCAGCAGCTTGGAACCAGGGGGGACCCAGTACTTC
TRBD1	TRBV5-1	TRBJ1-1	-	CASSLAYRGKNTEAFF	TGCGCCAGCAGCTTGGCCTACAGGGGGAAGAACACTGAAGCTTTCTTT
TRBD1	TRBV7-2	TRBJ1-2	once	CASRHRGGYGYTF	TGTGCCAGCAGACACAGGGGAGGGTATGGCTACACCTTC
-	TRBV5-1	TRBJ2-5	many	CASSLRQRQETQYF	TGCGCCAGCAGCTTACGACAGAGGCAAGAGACCCAGTACTTC
-	TRBV10-1	TRBJ2-3	-	CACSVDTDTQYF	TGCGCCTGCAGTGTGGACACAGATACGCAGTATTTT
-	TRBV5-1	TRBJ2-7	-	CASRHREPGEQYF	TGCGCCAGCCGCCACCGGGAGCCCGGCGAGCAGTACTTC
-	TRBV7-2	TRBJ2-3	few	CASSRYGTDTQYF	TGTGCCAGCAGCCGGTACGGAACAGATACGCAGTATTTT